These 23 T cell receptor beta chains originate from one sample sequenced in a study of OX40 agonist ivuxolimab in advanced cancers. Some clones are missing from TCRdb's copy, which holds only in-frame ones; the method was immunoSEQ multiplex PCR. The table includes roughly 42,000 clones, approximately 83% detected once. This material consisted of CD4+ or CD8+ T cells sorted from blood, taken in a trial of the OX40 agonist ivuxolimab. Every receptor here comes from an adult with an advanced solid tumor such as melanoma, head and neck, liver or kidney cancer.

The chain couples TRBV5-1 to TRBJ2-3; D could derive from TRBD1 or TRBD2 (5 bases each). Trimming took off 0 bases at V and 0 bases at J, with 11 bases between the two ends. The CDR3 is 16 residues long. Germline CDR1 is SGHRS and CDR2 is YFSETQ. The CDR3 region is CASSLVGGASTDTQYF. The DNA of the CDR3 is TGCGCCAGCAGCTTGGTTGGGGGAGCCAGCACAGATACGCAGTATTTT.

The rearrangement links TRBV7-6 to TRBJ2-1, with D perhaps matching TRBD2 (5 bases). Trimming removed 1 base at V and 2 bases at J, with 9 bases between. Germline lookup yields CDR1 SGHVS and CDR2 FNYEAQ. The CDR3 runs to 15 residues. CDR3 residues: CASSLGLYAYNEQFF. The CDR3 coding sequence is TGTGCCAGCAGCTTAGGACTATATGCCTACAATGAGCAGTTCTTC.

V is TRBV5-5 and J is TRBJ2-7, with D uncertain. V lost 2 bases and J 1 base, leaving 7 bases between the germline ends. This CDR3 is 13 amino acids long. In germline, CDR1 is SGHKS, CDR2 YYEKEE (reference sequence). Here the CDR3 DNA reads TGTGCCAGCAGCTTCAGAGAATCCTACGAGCAGTACGTC. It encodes CASSFRESYEQYV.

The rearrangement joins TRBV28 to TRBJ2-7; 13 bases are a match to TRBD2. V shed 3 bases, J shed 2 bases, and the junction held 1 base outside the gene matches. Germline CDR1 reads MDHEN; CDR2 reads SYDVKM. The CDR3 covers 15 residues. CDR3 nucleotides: TGTGCCAGCAGTTTTGGACTAGCGGGAGCCTACGAGCAGTACTTC. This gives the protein CASSFGLAGAYEQYF.

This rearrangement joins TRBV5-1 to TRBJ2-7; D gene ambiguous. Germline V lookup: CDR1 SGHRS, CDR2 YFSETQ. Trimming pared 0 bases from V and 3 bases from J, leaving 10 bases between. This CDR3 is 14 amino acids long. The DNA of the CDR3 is TGCGCCAGCAGCTTGGGTGGACGGAACTACGAGCAGTACGTC. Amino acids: CASSLGGRNYEQYV.

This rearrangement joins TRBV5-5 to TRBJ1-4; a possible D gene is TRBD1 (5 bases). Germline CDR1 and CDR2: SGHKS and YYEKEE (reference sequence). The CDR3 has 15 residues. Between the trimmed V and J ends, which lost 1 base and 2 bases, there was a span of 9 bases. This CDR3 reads CASSLLGHTNEKLFF. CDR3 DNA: TGTGCCAGCAGCTTGTTGGGGCATACTAATGAAAAACTGTTTTTT.

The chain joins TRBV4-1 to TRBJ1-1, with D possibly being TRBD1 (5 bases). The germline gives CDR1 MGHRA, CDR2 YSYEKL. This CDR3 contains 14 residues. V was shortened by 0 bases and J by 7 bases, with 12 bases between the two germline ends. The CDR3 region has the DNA TGCGCCAGCAGCCAAGATCGGGGCAGCTTTGAAGCTTTCTTT. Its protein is CASSQDRGSFEAFF.

CDR3 nucleotide sequence: TGTGCCAGCAGCCAGGGACTAGCGGGAGGGTGGCTTAACACCGGGGAGCTGTTTTTT. Amino acid sequence: CASSQGLAGGWLNTGELFF. The chain links TRBV7-6 to TRBJ2-2; 16 nucleotides line up with TRBD2. V lost 5 bases to trimming and J lost 2 bases; unmatched junction nucleotides: 8. This CDR3 comprises 19 residues. The V gene's germline CDR1 is SGHVS and CDR2 FNYEAQ.

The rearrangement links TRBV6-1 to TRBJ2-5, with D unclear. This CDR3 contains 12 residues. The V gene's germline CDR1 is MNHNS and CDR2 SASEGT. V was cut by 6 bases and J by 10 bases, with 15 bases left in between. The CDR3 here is CASRLNPEDQYF. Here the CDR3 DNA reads TGTGCCAGCAGGCTCAACCCCGAGGACCAGTACTTC.

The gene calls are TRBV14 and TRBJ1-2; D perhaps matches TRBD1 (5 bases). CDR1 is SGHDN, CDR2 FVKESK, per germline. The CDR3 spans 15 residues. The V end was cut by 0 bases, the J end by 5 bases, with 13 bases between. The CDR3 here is CASSQEVGGPYGYTF. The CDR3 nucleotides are TGTGCCAGCAGCCAAGAGGTCGGGGGACCATATGGCTACACCTTC.

The CDR3 region is CASANDEKLFF. CDR3 DNA: TGTGCCAGCGCGAATGATGAAAAACTGTTTTTT. The genes are TRBV6-5 and TRBJ1-4; D uncertain. The CDR3 runs 11 residues. Germline loops: CDR1 MNHEY, CDR2 SVGAGI. With 8 bases removed from V and 6 bases from J, the gap between germline ends came to 7 bases.

The CDR3 nucleotides are TGCGCCAGCAGCGCGGGACAGGGGACAGATACGCAGTATTTT. Amino acid sequence: CASSAGQGTDTQYF. The V and J genes are TRBV5-1 and TRBJ2-3; 10 bases agree with TRBD1. CDR1 and CDR2 from the germline V gene are SGHRS and YFSETQ. The CDR3 length is 14 residues. Unmatched junction bases numbered 2, after V lost 4 bases and J lost 3 bases.

The CDR3 DNA reads as TGTGCCAGCAGCTTGGCTAGCGGGGTGACGCAGTATTTT. This codes for CASSLASGVTQYF. This sequence joins TRBV5-6 and TRBJ2-3; TRBD2 matches at 9 bases. CDR1 is SGHDT, CDR2 YYEEEE, per germline. This CDR3 has 13 amino acids. V gave up 0 bases and J gave up 9 bases; unmatched junction bases: 2.

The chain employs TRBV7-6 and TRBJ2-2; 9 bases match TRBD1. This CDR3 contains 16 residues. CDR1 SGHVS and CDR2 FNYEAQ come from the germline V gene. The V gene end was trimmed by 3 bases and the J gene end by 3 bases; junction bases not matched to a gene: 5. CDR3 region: CASSFQGQGDTGELFF. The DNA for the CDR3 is TGTGCCAGCAGCTTTCAGGGACAGGGAGACACCGGGGAGCTGTTTTTT.

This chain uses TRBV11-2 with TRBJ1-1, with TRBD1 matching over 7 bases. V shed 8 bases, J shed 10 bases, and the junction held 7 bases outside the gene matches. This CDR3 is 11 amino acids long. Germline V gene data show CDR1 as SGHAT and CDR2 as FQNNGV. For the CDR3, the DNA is TGTGCCAGCGAGGGCAGGGGGGGAGCTTTCTTT. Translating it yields CASEGRGGAFF. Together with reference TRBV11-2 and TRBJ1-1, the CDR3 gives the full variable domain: EAGVAQSPRYKIIEKRQSVAFWCNPISGHATLYWYQQILGQGPKLLIQFQNNGVVDDSQLPKDRFSAERLKGVDSTLKIQPAKLEDSAVYLCASEGRGGAFFGQGTRLTVV.

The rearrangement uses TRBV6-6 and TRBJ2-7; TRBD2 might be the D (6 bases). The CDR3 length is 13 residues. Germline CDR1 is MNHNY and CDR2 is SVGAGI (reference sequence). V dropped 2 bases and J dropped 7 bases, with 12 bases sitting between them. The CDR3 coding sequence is TGTGCCAGCAGTTACGTTTTCGGGAGAGAGCAGTACTTC. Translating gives CASSYVFGREQYF.

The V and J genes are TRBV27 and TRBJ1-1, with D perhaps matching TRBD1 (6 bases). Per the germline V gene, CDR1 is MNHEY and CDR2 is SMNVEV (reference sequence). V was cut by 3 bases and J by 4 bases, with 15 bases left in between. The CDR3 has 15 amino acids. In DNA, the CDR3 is TGTGCCAGCAGTTTGGCAGGGGCACAGGTCACTGAAGCTTTCTTT. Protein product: CASSLAGAQVTEAFF.

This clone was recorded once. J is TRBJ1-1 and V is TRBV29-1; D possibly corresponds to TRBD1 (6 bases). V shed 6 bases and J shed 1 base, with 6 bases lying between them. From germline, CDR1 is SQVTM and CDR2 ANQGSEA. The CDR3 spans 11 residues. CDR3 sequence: CSVGQNTEAFF. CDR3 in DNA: TGCAGCGTGGGACAGAACACTGAAGCTTTCTTT.

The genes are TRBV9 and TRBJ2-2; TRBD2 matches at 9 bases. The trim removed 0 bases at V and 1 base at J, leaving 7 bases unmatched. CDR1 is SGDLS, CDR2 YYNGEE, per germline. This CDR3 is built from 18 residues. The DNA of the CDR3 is TGTGCCAGCAGCGTAGAGGCTAGCGGGGTCGAGAACACCGGGGAGCTGTTTTTT. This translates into CASSVEASGVENTGELFF.

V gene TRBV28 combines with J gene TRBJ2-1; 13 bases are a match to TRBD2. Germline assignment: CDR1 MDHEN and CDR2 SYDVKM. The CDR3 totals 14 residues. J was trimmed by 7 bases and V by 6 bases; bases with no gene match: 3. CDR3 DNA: TGTGCCAGCAGCATACTAGCGGGGGGGAATGAGCAGTTCTTC. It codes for CASSILAGGNEQFF.

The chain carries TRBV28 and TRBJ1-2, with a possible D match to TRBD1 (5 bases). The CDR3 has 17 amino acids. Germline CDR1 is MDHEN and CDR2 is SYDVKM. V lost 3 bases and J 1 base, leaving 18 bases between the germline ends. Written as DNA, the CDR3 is TGTGCCAGCAGTTTTGGGGGTGGACGGCCAGTTAACTATGGCTACACCTTC. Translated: CASSFGGGRPVNYGYTF.

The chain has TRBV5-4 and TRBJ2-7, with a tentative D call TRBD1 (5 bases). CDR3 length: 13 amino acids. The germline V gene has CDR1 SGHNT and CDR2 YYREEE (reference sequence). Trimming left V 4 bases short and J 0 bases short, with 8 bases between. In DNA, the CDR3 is TGTGCCAGCAGCCCGGACAACTCCTACGAGCAGTACTTC. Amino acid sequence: CASSPDNSYEQYF.

This CDR3 is CASSLSGRTDTQYF. CDR3 sequence (DNA): TGTGCCAGCAGTTTATCTGGCCGCACAGATACGCAGTATTTT. This chain connects TRBV27 to TRBJ2-3; D unclear. Germline V lookup: CDR1 MNHEY, CDR2 SMNVEV (reference sequence). The V and J ends lost 0 bases and 1 base respectively, with 5 bases between them. The CDR3 loop spans 14 amino acids.